The present T cell receptor (beta chain) was sequenced within a study of blood T cell repertoires in COVID-19. As for the study in general: Italy, Spain and the United States were the sources of the convalescent and acute COVID-19 samples. In each case, the material was cDNA or gDNA derived from T cells, B-cell-depleted T cells, or PBMCs.

V lost 6 bases and J 4 bases, leaving 12 bases between the germline ends. This CDR3 has 13 amino acids. Germline CDR1 and CDR2: MNHNS and SASEGT. Per the original data handling: It was from reference gene primer amplification that nucleated cell counts were estimated. Some clones are missing from TCRdb's copy, which holds only in-frame ones; the method was immunoSEQ multiplex PCR. D and trimming were read from the DNA, whereas the V and J calls and clone size are those reported in that table. Of some 90,000 clones listed, 85% to 95% are singletons. The material sequenced was peripheral blood. This TCR derives from a woman aged 50 to 60 in a cohort sampled during active COVID-19. This chain connects TRBV6-1 to TRBJ1-2, with D perhaps TRBD1 (5 bases). CDR3 residues: CASSNAQGYGYTF. In DNA, the CDR3 is TGTGCCAGCAGCAACGCTCAGGGCTATGGCTACACCTTC.